The present T cell receptor beta chain was sequenced within a study of blood T cell repertoires in COVID-19. As for the study in general: Acute and convalescent COVID-19 samples came from the United States, Italy and Spain. PBMCs, B-cell-depleted T cells, or T cells were the source of the cDNA or gDNA that made up the material.

Source study methods: Estimates of nucleated cell counts were drawn from the amplification of reference gene primers. Only in-frame clones appear in the TCRdb table, and some are missing; sequencing was by immunoSEQ multiplex PCR. That table supplies the V and J calls and clone size; D and trimming were determined from the DNA. The table shows 110,000 to 150,000 clones, with more than 85% occurring only once. Germline loops: CDR1 KGHSH, CDR2 LQKENI. The CDR3 consists of 16 residues. The ends lost 3 bases at V and 4 bases at J; junction bases unmatched: 7. The chain carries TRBV18 and TRBJ2-1, with 9 bases lining up with TRBD1. This clonotype originated in a man aged 60 to 69 with active or convalescent COVID-19. Material for sequencing was peripheral blood. CDR3 region: CASSPPRDRDYNEQFF. The CDR3 DNA sequence: TGTGCCAGCTCACCTCCCCGGGACAGGGATTACAATGAGCAGTTCTTC.